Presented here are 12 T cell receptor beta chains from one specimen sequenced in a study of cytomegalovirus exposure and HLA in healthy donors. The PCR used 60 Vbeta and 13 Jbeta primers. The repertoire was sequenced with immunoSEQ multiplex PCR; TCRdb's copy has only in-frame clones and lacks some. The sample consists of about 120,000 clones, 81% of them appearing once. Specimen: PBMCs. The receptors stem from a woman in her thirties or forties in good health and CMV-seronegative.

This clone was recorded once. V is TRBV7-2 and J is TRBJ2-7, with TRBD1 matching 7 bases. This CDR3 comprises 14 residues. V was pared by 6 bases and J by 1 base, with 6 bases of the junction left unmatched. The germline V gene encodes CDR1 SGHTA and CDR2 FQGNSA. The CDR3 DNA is TGTGCCAGCAGTCAGCCGGGACAGTCCTACGAGCAGTACTTC. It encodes CASSQPGQSYEQYF.

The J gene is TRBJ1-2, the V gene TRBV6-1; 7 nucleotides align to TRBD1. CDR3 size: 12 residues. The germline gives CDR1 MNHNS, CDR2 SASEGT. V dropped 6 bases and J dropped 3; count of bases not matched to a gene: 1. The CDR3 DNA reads TGTGCCAGCAGGACAGGGTACTATGGCTACACCTTC. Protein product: CASRTGYYGYTF.

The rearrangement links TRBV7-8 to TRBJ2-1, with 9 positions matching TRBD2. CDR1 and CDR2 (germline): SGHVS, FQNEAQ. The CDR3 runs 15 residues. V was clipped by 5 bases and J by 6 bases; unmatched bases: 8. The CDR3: CASSLKTSGLNEQFF. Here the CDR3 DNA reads TGTGCCAGCAGCCTAAAAACTAGCGGGCTCAATGAGCAGTTCTTC.

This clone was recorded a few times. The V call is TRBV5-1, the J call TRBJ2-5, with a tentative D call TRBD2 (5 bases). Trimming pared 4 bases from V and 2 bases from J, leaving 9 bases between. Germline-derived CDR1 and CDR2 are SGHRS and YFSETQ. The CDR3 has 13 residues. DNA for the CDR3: TGCGCCAGCAGCAGGGAGATGCAAGAGACCCAGTACTTC. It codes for CASSREMQETQYF.

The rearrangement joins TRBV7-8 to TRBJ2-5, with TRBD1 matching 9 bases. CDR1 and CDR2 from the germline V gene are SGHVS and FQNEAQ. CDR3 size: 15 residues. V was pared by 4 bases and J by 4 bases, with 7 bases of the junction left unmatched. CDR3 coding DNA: TGTGCCAGCAGCTCGCAGGACAGGGGCTTAGAGACCCAGTACTTC. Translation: CASSSQDRGLETQYF. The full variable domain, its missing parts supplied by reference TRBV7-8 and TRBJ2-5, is GAGVSQSPRYKVAKRGQDVALRCDPISGHVSLFWYQQALGQGPEFLTYFQNEAQLDKSGLPSDRFFAERPEGSVSTLKIQRTQQEDSAVYLCASSSQDRGLETQYFGPGTRLLVL.

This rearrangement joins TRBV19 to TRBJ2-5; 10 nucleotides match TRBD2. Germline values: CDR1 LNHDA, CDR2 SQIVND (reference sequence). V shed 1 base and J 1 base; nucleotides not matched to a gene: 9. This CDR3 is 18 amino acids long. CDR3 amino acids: CASSIGLAGALFQETQYF. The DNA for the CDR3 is TGTGCCAGTAGTATAGGGCTAGCGGGGGCCCTCTTCCAAGAGACCCAGTACTTC.

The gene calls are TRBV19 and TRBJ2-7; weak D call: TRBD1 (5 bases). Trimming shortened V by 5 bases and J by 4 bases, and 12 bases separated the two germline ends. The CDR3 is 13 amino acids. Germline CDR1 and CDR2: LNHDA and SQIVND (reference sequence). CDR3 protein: CASSPREPYEQYF. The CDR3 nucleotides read TGTGCCAGTAGTCCCAGGGAACCATACGAGCAGTACTTC.

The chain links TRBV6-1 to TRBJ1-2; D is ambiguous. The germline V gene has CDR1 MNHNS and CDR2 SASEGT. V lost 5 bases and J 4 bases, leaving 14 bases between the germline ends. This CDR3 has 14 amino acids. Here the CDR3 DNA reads TGTGCCAGCAGTAGCGGGGAGAAGGTCTATGGCTACACCTTC. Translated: CASSSGEKVYGYTF.

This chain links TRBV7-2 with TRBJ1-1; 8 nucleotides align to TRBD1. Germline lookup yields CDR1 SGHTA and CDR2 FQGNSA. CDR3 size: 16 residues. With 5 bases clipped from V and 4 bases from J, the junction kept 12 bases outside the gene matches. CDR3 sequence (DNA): TGTGCCAGCAGCCCCCTCGGACAGGGAGTAAGCACTGAAGCTTTCTTT. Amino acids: CASSPLGQGVSTEAFF.

CDR3 residues: CASRQQGLAKNIQYF. The CDR3 region has the DNA TGTGCCAGCAGACAGCAGGGCCTAGCCAAAAACATTCAGTACTTC. This sequence joins TRBV28 and TRBJ2-4, with D possibly TRBD1 on 5 matching bases. Germline CDR1 MDHEN, CDR2 SYDVKM. There are 15 residues in the CDR3. V lost 6 bases and J 0 bases, leaving 12 bases between the germline ends.

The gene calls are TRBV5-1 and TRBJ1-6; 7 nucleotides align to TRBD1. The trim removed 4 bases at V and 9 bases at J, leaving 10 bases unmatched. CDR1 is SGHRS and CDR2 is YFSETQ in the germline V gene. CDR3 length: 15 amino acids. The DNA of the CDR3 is TGCGCCAGCAGCCGAGAGACAGGGTCCGGTTCACCCCTCCACTTT. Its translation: CASSRETGSGSPLHF.

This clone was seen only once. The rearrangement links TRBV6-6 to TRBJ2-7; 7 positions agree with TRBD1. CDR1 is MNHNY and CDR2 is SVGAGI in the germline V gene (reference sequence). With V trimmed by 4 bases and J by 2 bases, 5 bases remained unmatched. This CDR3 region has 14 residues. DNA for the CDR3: TGTGCCAGCAGTTCGCGACAGGGCCCCTACGAGCAGTACTTC. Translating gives CASSSRQGPYEQYF.